This T cell receptor beta chain appears in the sequencing data of a study of patients and donors after allogeneic stem cell transplantation (dated by TCRdb to the early 2020s). The CDR3 goes from the cysteine to the phenylalanine over 14 residues. Solely the CDR3 DNA is kept, with 42 bases framed from the first base. The germline V gene encodes CDR1 ENHRY and CDR2 SYGVKD. Relative to germline, V is 6 bases shorter and J is 0 bases shorter, with 9 bases between their ends. Library preparation used RT-PCR. The sample was run on a NextSeq 550. TCRdb cleaned the public reads at Q25 with fastp, built clones with MiXCR and kept in-frame beta chains. All rows with the same CDR3 protein become a single entry with the most common DNA and genes. The sample has over 150,000 distinct CDR3 sequences on record, approximately 30% of them singletons. The top ten constitute under 3.5% of the sample. There are many counts of this clonotype. Its antigen remains undetermined. The input lacks base qualities; no much larger clone sits a single base away.

The chain uses TRBV10-3 and TRBJ1-5; TRBD1 might be the D gene, on 5 matching bases. Material: blood, either unsorted or a sorted T cell fraction (not recorded which). The sequence was collected from a human donor who was either an allogeneic HSCT recipient or a stem cell or donor lymphocyte infusion donor (not recorded which). It is not recorded whose cells these are; they may come from a transplant donor. The DNA sequence is as follows: TGTGCCATCAGCGACAGCCTTAGCAATCAGCCCCAGCATTTT. This yields the protein CAISDSLSNQPQHF.